Shown below are 20 T cell receptor beta chains from a single sample sequenced in a study of T cell repertoires in cytomegalovirus infection. One entry per CDR3 protein, called by TCRdb with MiXCR from the reads. Here the sample spans approximately 100,000 distinct CDR3 sequences, roughly two fifths being singletons. These receptors are not linked to any known antigen. The sample here was CD8+ T cells from cultured PBMCs, taken from culture after CMV antigen stimulation. These receptors all stem from a human donor in good health (CMV status not recorded). Some clones in this sample may be carry-over from other donors' samples.

The V call is TRBV6-6, the J call TRBJ2-1; TRBD1 aligns across 12 bases. J was trimmed by 8 bases and V by 10 bases; bases with no gene match: 9. Germline V gives CDR1 MNHNY, CDR2 SVGAGI (reference sequence). CDR3 length: 14 residues. The CDR3 region is CAIDGGQGAYEQFF. The DNA of the CDR3 is TGTGCCATCGACGGGGGACAGGGGGCCTATGAGCAGTTCTTC.

The rearrangement uses TRBV12-5 and TRBJ2-7; no clear D gene. The germline gives CDR1 LGHNT, CDR2 FRNRAP. This CDR3 is built from 14 residues. V gave up 2 bases and J gave up 4 bases, with 12 bases separating them. This CDR3 is CASGLLVEGYEQYF. The CDR3 DNA reads TGTGCTAGTGGTTTGCTAGTGGAAGGGTACGAGCAGTACTTC.

This clonotype was observed a few times. The CDR3 sequence is CATTQGYRGTDTQYF. In nucleotides, the CDR3 is TGTGCCACCACCCAAGGATACCGGGGCACAGATACGCAGTATTTT. The chain has TRBV6-1 and TRBJ2-3; D uncertain. V lost 10 bases and J lost 1, with 18 bases in between. Germline CDR1 reads MNHNS; CDR2 reads SASEGT. This CDR3 is 15 amino acids long.

The rearrangement joins TRBV29-1 to TRBJ2-5, with 10 bases matching TRBD2. Germline V CDR1 and CDR2: SQVTM, ANQGSEA. With 4 bases clipped from V and 5 bases from J, the junction kept 10 bases outside the gene matches. CDR3 length: 15 amino acids. CDR3 amino acids: CSVVLAGDATETQYF. The DNA of the CDR3 is TGCAGCGTTGTCCTAGCGGGGGATGCCACGGAGACCCAGTACTTC.

This clonotype was detected a few times. The gene calls are TRBV4-1 and TRBJ2-7, with D possibly TRBD1 on 6 matching bases. The CDR3 is made up of 15 amino acids. CDR1 is MGHRA and CDR2 is YSYEKL in the germline V gene. V lost 1 base and J 2 bases, leaving 12 bases between the germline ends. CDR3 sequence (DNA): TGCGCCAGCAGCCAAGGGTCCGAGGGGGCCTACGAGCAGTACTTC. Its translation: CASSQGSEGAYEQYF.

The chain couples TRBV12-3 or TRBV12-4 to TRBJ2-3; no definite D call. The germline V and J ends were trimmed by 6 bases and 3 bases, with 4 bases remaining between them. The CDR3 runs 11 residues. In DNA, the CDR3 is TGTGCCAGCAGGACAACAGATACGCAGTATTTT. This codes for CASRTTDTQYF.

J is TRBJ1-5 and V is TRBV29-1, with D hard to call. CDR1 is SQVTM, CDR2 ANQGSEA, per germline. V shed 5 bases and J shed 2 bases, with 7 bases lying between them. The CDR3 has 12 residues. This CDR3 is CSVREGNQPQHF. The CDR3 coding sequence is TGCAGCGTTCGGGAGGGCAATCAGCCCCAGCATTTT.

This clonotype was recorded at least ten times. The J gene is TRBJ1-5, the V gene TRBV27; no clear D gene. CDR1 and CDR2 (germline): MNHEY, SMNVEV (reference sequence). V shed 2 bases and J shed 3 bases, with 5 bases lying between them. The CDR3 runs to 13 residues. The CDR3 DNA reads TGTGCCAGCAGTTTAGGTCACAATCAGCCCCAGCATTTT. Protein: CASSLGHNQPQHF.

The chain combines TRBV6-6 with TRBJ1-6; 7 positions agree with TRBD1. V was pared by 4 bases and J by 7 bases, with 7 bases of the junction left unmatched. Germline loops: CDR1 MNHNY, CDR2 SVGAGI (reference sequence). The CDR3 length is 15 residues. Written as DNA, the CDR3 is TGTGCCAGCAGTTCCGGACAGGTTTTCAATTCACCCCTCCACTTT. Protein sequence: CASSSGQVFNSPLHF.

This rearrangement joins TRBV4-1 to TRBJ2-3; TRBD2 matches at 10 bases. V shed 1 base and J 4 bases; nucleotides not matched to a gene: 2. Germline V gene data show CDR1 as MGHRA and CDR2 as YSYEKL. This CDR3 has 15 amino acids. CDR3 DNA: TGCGCCAGCAGCCAAGTAGCGGGGGGCCCAGATACGCAGTATTTT. As protein: CASSQVAGGPDTQYF.

This clonotype showed up just a few times. This chain links TRBV19 with TRBJ2-1; 7 bases fit TRBD2. V shed 6 bases and J 4 bases; nucleotides not matched to a gene: 12. The CDR3 is 16 residues long. Germline V CDR1 and CDR2: LNHDA, SQIVND (reference sequence). CDR3 region: CASSPGLSGEYNEQFF. CDR3 DNA sequence: TGTGCCAGTAGCCCGGGACTAAGCGGGGAATACAATGAGCAGTTCTTC.

There are a few counts of this clonotype. The chain uses TRBV18 and TRBJ2-1, with 11 bases that match TRBD1. Germline V lookup: CDR1 KGHSH, CDR2 LQKENI. This CDR3 spans 17 amino acids. J was trimmed by 7 bases and V by 3 bases; bases with no gene match: 11. This chain's CDR3 is CASSPPGQGARGNEQFF. The CDR3 DNA follows: TGTGCCAGCTCACCCCCCGGACAGGGGGCTCGTGGGAATGAGCAGTTCTTC.

This clonotype appeared many times. This chain connects TRBV7-8 to TRBJ1-2; no firm D call. The length of the CDR3 is 13 residues. Trimming stripped 2 bases from V and 8 bases from J, with 12 bases between. The germline gives CDR1 SGHVS, CDR2 FQNEAQ. CDR3 nucleotide sequence: TGTGCCAGCAGCTTAATGTCGAGCGTGGGCTACACCTTC. This codes for CASSLMSSVGYTF.

This clonotype was seen repeatedly, ten times or more. This chain links TRBV7-9 with TRBJ2-7, with 9 nucleotides matching TRBD1. This CDR3 has 16 residues. V shed 5 bases, J shed 0 bases, and the junction held 8 bases outside the gene matches. CDR1 is SEHNR and CDR2 is FQNEAQ in the germline V gene (reference sequence). The CDR3 sequence: CASSPRTGVGSYEQYF. The CDR3 region has the DNA TGTGCCAGCAGCCCCCGGACAGGGGTGGGCTCCTACGAGCAGTACTTC.

This chain uses TRBV7-8 with TRBJ2-1, with 12 bases matching TRBD2. The CDR3 has 15 amino acids. With 4 bases clipped from V and 8 bases from J, the junction kept 6 bases outside the gene matches. Germline CDR1 and CDR2: SGHVS and FQNEAQ. The CDR3 bases are TGTGCCAGCAGCTGGACTAGCGGGGACAGGGATGAGCAGTTCTTC. Protein: CASSWTSGDRDEQFF.

V gene TRBV20-1 combines with J gene TRBJ2-7; 8 bases are shared with TRBD2. V lost 1 base, J lost 3 bases, and 8 bases stayed unmatched. CDR3 length: 15 residues. Germline assignment: CDR1 DFQATT and CDR2 SNEGSKA (reference sequence). The CDR3 DNA follows: TGCAGTGCTAGAGTAGCGGGAAAGGGGATCTACGAGCAGTACTTC. Amino acid sequence: CSARVAGKGIYEQYF.

V is TRBV5-1 and J is TRBJ2-1; 15 bases fit TRBD2. The CDR3 is 18 residues long. Germline CDR1 and CDR2: SGHRS and YFSETQ. Unmatched junction bases numbered 7, after V lost 0 bases and J lost 6 bases. This CDR3 reads CASSLGQPGLAGGNEQFF. The CDR3 nucleotides are TGCGCCAGCAGCTTGGGGCAACCGGGACTAGCGGGGGGCAATGAGCAGTTCTTC. The whole variable domain, remainder taken from reference TRBV5-1 and TRBJ2-1, is KAGVTQTPRYLIKTRGQQVTLSCSPISGHRSVSWYQQTPGQGLQFLFEYFSETQRNKGNFPGRFSGRQFSNSRSEMNVSTLELGDSALYLCASSLGQPGLAGGNEQFFGPGTRLTVL.

Only a few counts were recorded for this clonotype. V and J are TRBV27 and TRBJ2-3, with D uncertain. The CDR3 contains 13 residues. From germline, CDR1 is MNHEY and CDR2 SMNVEV (reference sequence). V was cut by 1 base and J by 1 base, with 3 bases left in between. CDR3 nucleotides: TGTGCCAGCAGTTTATTAGGCACAGATACGCAGTATTTT. Amino acid sequence: CASSLLGTDTQYF.

This clonotype has just a few counts. This sequence joins TRBV28 and TRBJ2-7; 8 positions agree with TRBD1. The CDR3 sequence is 14 residues long. The V and J ends lost 6 bases and 4 bases, in that order; junction bases with no gene match: 8. Germline values: CDR1 MDHEN, CDR2 SYDVKM. CDR3: CASSAVRGLYEQYF. CDR3 DNA: TGTGCCAGCAGCGCCGTCAGGGGGCTGTACGAGCAGTACTTC.

The sample holds a few counts of this clonotype. The chain employs TRBV4-1 and TRBJ2-4, with TRBD2 identical over 13 bases. V lost 3 bases to trimming and J lost 5 bases; unmatched junction nucleotides: 4. The germline V gene has CDR1 MGHRA and CDR2 YSYEKL. The CDR3 runs to 16 residues. As DNA, the CDR3 is TGCGCCAGCAGCCACGGACTAGCGGGGGTTGAAAACATTCAGTACTTC. It is translated as CASSHGLAGVENIQYF.